This T cell receptor beta chain was observed in a study of T cell responses to AZD1222 COVID-19 vaccine. About the study: Samples with a second dose at about 4 or about 12 weeks were pooled together.

As to this clone: What it binds is unknown.

Findings and caveats of the study: Among AZD1222 vaccinees, only five or six were seropositive at baseline. Dominant CD4 TCR responses targeted spike regions 160-218 and 743-854. Compared with day 0, the breadth and depth of the Spike-specific TCR repertoire rose significantly after two doses of AZD1222.

This CDR3 is 13 amino acids long. V lost 8 bases to trimming and J lost 2 bases, with 10 bases between them. Sequencing was performed with immunoSEQ multiplex PCR; in TCRdb, only in-frame clones are kept and a portion is missing. The table lists around 100,000 clones, approximately 88% of them singletons, with 20% in the top ten. The genes are TRBV12-3 or TRBV12-4 and TRBJ2-1; D is possibly TRBD1 or TRBD2 (6 bases each). The source material was peripheral blood, sampled on day 0 of AZD1222 vaccination. This receptor was obtained from an adult in good health. The CDR3 region has the DNA TGTGCCAGCCTTAGGGGGGCCTACAATGAGCAGTTCTTC. Protein sequence: CASLRGAYNEQFF.